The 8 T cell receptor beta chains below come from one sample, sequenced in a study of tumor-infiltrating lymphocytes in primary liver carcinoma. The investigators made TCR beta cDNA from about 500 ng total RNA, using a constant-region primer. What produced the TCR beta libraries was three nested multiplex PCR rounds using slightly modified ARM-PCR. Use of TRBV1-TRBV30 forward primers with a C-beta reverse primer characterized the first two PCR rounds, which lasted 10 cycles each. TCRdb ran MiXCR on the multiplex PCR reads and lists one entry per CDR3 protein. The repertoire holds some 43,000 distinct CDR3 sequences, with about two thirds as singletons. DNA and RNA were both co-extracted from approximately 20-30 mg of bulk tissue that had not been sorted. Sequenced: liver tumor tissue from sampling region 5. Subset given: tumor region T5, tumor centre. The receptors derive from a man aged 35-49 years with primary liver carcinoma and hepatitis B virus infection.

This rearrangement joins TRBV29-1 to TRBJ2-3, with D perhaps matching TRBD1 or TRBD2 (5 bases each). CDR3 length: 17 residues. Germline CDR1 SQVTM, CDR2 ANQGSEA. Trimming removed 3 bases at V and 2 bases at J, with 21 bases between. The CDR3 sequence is CSVERGASRSHTDTQYF. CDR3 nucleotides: TGCAGCGTTGAGAGAGGGGCTAGCAGGAGCCACACAGATACGCAGTATTTT.

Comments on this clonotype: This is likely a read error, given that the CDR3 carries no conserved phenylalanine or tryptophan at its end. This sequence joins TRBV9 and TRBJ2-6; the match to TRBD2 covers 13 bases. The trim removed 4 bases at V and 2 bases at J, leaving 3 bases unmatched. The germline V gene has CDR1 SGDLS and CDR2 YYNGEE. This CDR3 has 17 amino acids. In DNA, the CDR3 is TGTGCCAGCAGCCCACTAGCGGGAGGGCCTGGGGCCAACGTCCTGACTTAC. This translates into CASSPLAGGPGANVLTY.

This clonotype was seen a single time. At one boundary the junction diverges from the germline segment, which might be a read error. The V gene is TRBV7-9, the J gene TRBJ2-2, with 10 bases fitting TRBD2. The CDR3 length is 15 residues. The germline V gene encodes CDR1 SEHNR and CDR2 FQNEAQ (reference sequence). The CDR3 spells CASSLISGRSEEMFF. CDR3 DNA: TGTGCCAGCAGCTTAATTAGCGGGAGGTCCGAGGAGATGTTTTTT.

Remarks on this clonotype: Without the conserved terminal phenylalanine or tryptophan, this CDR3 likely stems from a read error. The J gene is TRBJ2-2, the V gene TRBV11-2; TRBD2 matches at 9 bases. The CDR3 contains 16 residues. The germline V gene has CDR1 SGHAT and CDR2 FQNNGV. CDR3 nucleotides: TGCGCTAGCAGCTTAGTGGCGCTAGCGGGAACCGGGGAGCTGTTTTAT. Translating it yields CASSLVALAGTGELFY.

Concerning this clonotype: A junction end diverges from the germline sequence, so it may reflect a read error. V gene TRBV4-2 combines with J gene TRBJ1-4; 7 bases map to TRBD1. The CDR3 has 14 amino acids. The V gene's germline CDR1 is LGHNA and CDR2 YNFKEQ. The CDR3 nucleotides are TGTGCCAGCCCCCTGACAGGGAAGGGGGAAAAAGTGTTTTTC. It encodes CASPLTGKGEKVFF.

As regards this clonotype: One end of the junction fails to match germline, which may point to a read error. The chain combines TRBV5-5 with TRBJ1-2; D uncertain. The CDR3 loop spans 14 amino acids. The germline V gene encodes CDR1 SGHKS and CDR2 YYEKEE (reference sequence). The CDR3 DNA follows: TGCGCCAGCAGCTTGGAAGGCGCGAAATATGGCCACACCTTC. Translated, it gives CASSLEGAKYGHTF.

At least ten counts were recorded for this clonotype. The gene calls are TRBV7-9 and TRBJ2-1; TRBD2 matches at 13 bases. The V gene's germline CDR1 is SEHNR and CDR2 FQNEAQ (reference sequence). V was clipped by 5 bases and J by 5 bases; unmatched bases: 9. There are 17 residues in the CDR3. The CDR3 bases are TGTGCCAGCAGCCGGGACCGGACTAGCGGGAGCAACAATGAGCAGTTCTTC. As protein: CASSRDRTSGSNNEQFF.

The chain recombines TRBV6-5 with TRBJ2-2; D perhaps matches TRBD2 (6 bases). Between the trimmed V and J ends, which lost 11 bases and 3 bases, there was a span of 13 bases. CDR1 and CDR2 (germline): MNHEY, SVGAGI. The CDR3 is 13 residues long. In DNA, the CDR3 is TGTGCCGGCCTAAGGGAGGACACCGGGGAGCTGTTTTTT. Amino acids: CAGLREDTGELFF.